What follows are 6 T cell receptor beta chains derived from one specimen sequenced in a study of vaccination effects on CD4 cells after COVID-19. This table comes from immunoSEQ multiplex PCR, and its TCRdb copy is limited to in-frame clones, with some not included. The sample holds approximately 60,000 clones, approximately 72% seen once. Following culture for under 12 days, CD4+ T cells were isolated. No cognate antigen is known for these TCRs. Here the sequenced sample was CD4+ T cells from PBMCs cultured without peptide, taken before COVID-19 vaccination. The receptors here all came from a human donor who had a prior SARS-CoV-2 infection.

This clone turned up a few times. The rearrangement links TRBV18 to TRBJ1-2; 8 bases map to TRBD1. The CDR3 totals 18 residues. The germline V gene has CDR1 KGHSH and CDR2 LQKENI. Germline trimming cut 3 bases from V and 8 bases from J; bases unmatched to any gene: 20. The CDR3 loop reads CASSPSDLQGAGQRGYTF. CDR3 nucleotides: TGTGCCAGCTCACCGAGCGACCTCCAGGGGGCGGGTCAGCGCGGCTACACCTTC.

This clone showed up just once. As DNA, the CDR3 is TGTGCCAGCAGTTTCCTAAGGGGGGGGTTAACAGATACGCAGTATTTT. Its translation is CASSFLRGGLTDTQYF. This chain uses TRBV28 with TRBJ2-3; tentative D call: TRBD2 (7 bases). Between the trimmed V and J ends, which lost 3 bases and 3 bases, there was a span of 16 bases. The CDR3 spans 16 residues. Germline assignment: CDR1 MDHEN and CDR2 SYDVKM. Complete variable domain (other parts from reference TRBV28 and TRBJ2-3): DVKVTQSSRYLVKRTGEKVFLECVQDMDHENMFWYRQDPGLGLRLIYFSYDVKMKEKGDIPEGYSVSREKKERFSLILESASTNQTSMYLCASSFLRGGLTDTQYFGPGTRLTVL.

The rearrangement uses TRBV15 and TRBJ2-7, with 8 bases fitting TRBD2. V was pared by 1 base and J by 4 bases, with 15 bases of the junction left unmatched. This CDR3 region has 18 residues. Per germline, CDR1 LNHNV and CDR2 YYDKDF (reference sequence). The chain's CDR3 is CATSRVLVTRGGFYEQYF. The DNA for the CDR3 is TGTGCCACCAGCAGAGTACTAGTTACCCGCGGGGGGTTTTACGAGCAGTACTTC.

The rearrangement uses TRBV10-3 and TRBJ2-7; TRBD1 aligns across 7 bases. The ends lost 0 bases at V and 2 bases at J; junction bases unmatched: 4. CDR1 is ENHRY and CDR2 is SYGVKD in the germline V gene. The CDR3 is 15 amino acids. The chain's CDR3 is CAISESPTGPYEQYF. The CDR3 region has the DNA TGTGCCATCAGTGAGTCACCGACAGGGCCCTACGAGCAGTACTTC.

V usage is TRBV7-9 and J usage is TRBJ2-2, with 7 bases identical to TRBD1. Trimming cost V 4 bases and J 1 base; bases outside gene matches: 3. The CDR3 contains 15 residues. The germline V gene has CDR1 SEHNR and CDR2 FQNEAQ (reference sequence). The CDR3 spells CASSYWTGNTGELFF. CDR3 coding DNA: TGTGCCAGCAGCTACTGGACAGGGAACACCGGGGAGCTGTTTTTT.

This clone was counted between two and nine times. The chain uses TRBV6-5 and TRBJ1-6; D not certain. The germline V and J ends were trimmed by 1 base and 1 base, with 8 bases remaining between them. Germline loops: CDR1 MNHEY, CDR2 SVGAGI. CDR3 size: 16 residues. CDR3 in DNA: TGTGCCAGCAGTTACTTAGGCCAATCCTATAATTCACCCCTCCACTTT. It is translated as CASSYLGQSYNSPLHF.